Below, 14 T cell receptor beta chains from the same sample are listed, as sequenced in a study of T cells in localized non-small cell lung cancer. Libraries were prepared by immunoSEQ multiplex PCR; TCRdb keeps only in-frame clonotypes and omits some of them. The table includes more than 45,000 clones, just over 85% detected once. Sequenced material: peripheral blood, taken before any cancer treatment. These receptors originate from a male donor aged 60 or over with stage III squamous cell lung carcinoma.

The chain joins TRBV7-6 to TRBJ2-7; 8 positions match TRBD2. The CDR3 runs 16 residues. Looked up from germline, CDR1 is SGHVS and CDR2 is FNYEAQ. V lost 6 bases to trimming and J lost 0 bases; unmatched junction nucleotides: 10. CDR3 loop: CASSWGSGISSYEQYF. As DNA, the CDR3 is TGTGCCAGCAGTTGGGGTAGCGGGATAAGCTCCTACGAGCAGTACTTC.

This clone occurred once. The CDR3 nucleotides are TGTGCCAGCAGTCCCGGACAGGGTAGAGAAGCTTTCTTT. Translated: CASSPGQGREAFF. The chain uses TRBV5-6 and TRBJ1-1; 8 bases align to TRBD1. This CDR3 contains 13 residues. The germline V gene has CDR1 SGHDT and CDR2 YYEEEE. Germline trimming cut 5 bases from V and 8 bases from J; bases unmatched to any gene: 8.

The rearrangement uses TRBV28 and TRBJ2-2; D is perhaps TRBD1 (6 bases). The CDR3 extends over 14 amino acids. Trimming shortened V by 5 bases and J by 6 bases, and 13 bases separated the two germline ends. Germline V CDR1 and CDR2: MDHEN, SYDVKM. The CDR3 sequence is CASSQTQGAGELFF. CDR3 sequence (DNA): TGTGCCAGCAGTCAAACACAGGGAGCCGGGGAGCTGTTTTTT. Looking up the rest from reference TRBV28 and TRBJ2-2 gives the full variable domain: DVKVTQSSRYLVKRTGEKVFLECVQDMDHENMFWYRQDPGLGLRLIYFSYDVKMKEKGDIPEGYSVSREKKERFSLILESASTNQTSMYLCASSQTQGAGELFFGEGSRLTVL.

This clone was detected only a few times. The chain is built from TRBV5-6 and TRBJ2-1; D not certain. The CDR3 is 14 residues long. Germline loops: CDR1 SGHDT, CDR2 YYEEEE. V lost 0 bases to trimming and J lost 2 bases, with 6 bases between them. The DNA of the CDR3 is TGTGCCAGCAGCTTGGTCCGGGCCTACAATGAGCAGTTCTTC. The encoded protein is CASSLVRAYNEQFF.

The genes are TRBV29-1 and TRBJ1-5; perhaps TRBD1 as D (5 bases). Germline V gene sequence: CDR1 SQVTM, CDR2 ANQGSEA. V lost 6 bases, J lost 3 bases, and 12 bases lay in between. The CDR3 spans 13 residues. CDR3 DNA sequence: TGCAGCGTGAGTCGGGACCCCAATCAGCCCCAGCATTTT. Protein product: CSVSRDPNQPQHF.

This clone was observed once. This chain uses TRBV6-5 with TRBJ1-2; unclear D gene. The ends were cut back, 2 bases at V and 0 bases at J, with 10 bases in the middle. Germline loops: CDR1 MNHEY, CDR2 SVGAGI. There are 15 residues in the CDR3. This chain's CDR3 is CASSYGVISNYGYTF. The CDR3, as DNA: TGTGCCAGCAGTTACGGGGTAATTTCTAACTATGGCTACACCTTC.

The rearrangement joins TRBV19 to TRBJ2-7; D remains unclear. V was clipped by 3 bases and J by 4 bases, with 7 bases between them. The length of the CDR3 is 12 residues. Germline CDR1 and CDR2: LNHDA and SQIVND (reference sequence). In DNA form, the CDR3 reads TGTGCCAGTAGTATTATGGGTTACGAGCAGTACTTC. Translated, it gives CASSIMGYEQYF.

The V gene is TRBV7-9, the J gene TRBJ1-6; tentative D call: TRBD1 (5 bases). Deletions cut 1 base from V and 5 bases from J, with 9 bases between. Germline assignment: CDR1 SEHNR and CDR2 FQNEAQ (reference sequence). This CDR3 spans 15 amino acids. The DNA for the CDR3 is TGTGCCAGCAGCTTAGGGGGCAGCGATAATTCACCCCTCCACTTT. As protein: CASSLGGSDNSPLHF.

V and J are TRBV2 and TRBJ1-1; D unclear. Trimming took off 4 bases at V and 8 bases at J, with 8 bases between the two ends. The CDR3 extends over 11 amino acids. The germline gives CDR1 SNHLY, CDR2 FYNNEI. The CDR3 coding sequence is TGTGCCAGCAGTGTGTCTGGAGAAGCTTTCTTT. It specifies CASSVSGEAFF. The full variable domain, completed using reference TRBV2 and TRBJ1-1, is EPEVTQTPSHQVTQMGQEVILRCVPISNHLYFYWYRQILGQKVEFLVSFYNNEISEKSEIFDDQFSVERPDGSNFTLKIRSTKLEDSAMYFCASSVSGEAFFGQGTRLTVV.

The chain carries TRBV6-4 and TRBJ2-2; D uncertain. The germline V and J ends were trimmed by 4 bases and 0 bases, with 6 bases remaining between them. The CDR3 spans 14 residues. Germline CDR1 MRHNA, CDR2 SNTAGT. CDR3 nucleotides: TGTGCCAGCAGTGCCAGTACGAACACCGGGGAGCTGTTTTTT. As protein: CASSASTNTGELFF.

The gene calls are TRBV6-6 and TRBJ1-6; D gene unclear. The CDR3 loop spans 16 amino acids. CDR1 MNHNY and CDR2 SVGAGI come from the germline V gene (reference sequence). Between the trimmed V and J ends, which lost 2 bases and 8 bases, there was a span of 16 bases. The CDR3 spells CASSYSPGASDSPLHF. CDR3 DNA: TGTGCCAGCAGTTACAGCCCGGGAGCTAGCGATTCACCCCTCCACTTT.

The chain is built from TRBV9 and TRBJ2-1; 10 bases line up with TRBD2. Germline V CDR1 and CDR2: SGDLS, YYNGEE. The trim removed 8 bases at V and 5 bases at J, leaving 10 bases unmatched. CDR3 length: 15 residues. The CDR3 region has the DNA TGTGCCAGTTCTACTAGCGGGATCCCCCACAATGAGCAGTTCTTC. It specifies CASSTSGIPHNEQFF. Full variable domain (rest looked up from reference TRBV9 and TRBJ2-1): DSGVTQTPKHLITATGQRVTLRCSPRSGDLSVYWYQQSLDQGLQFLIQYYNGEERAKGNILERFSAQQFPDLHSELNLSSLELGDSALYFCASSTSGIPHNEQFFGPGTRLTVL.

The chain is built from TRBV28 and TRBJ2-5; no firm D call. The CDR3 covers 11 residues. Trimming removed 10 bases from V and 3 bases from J, with 9 bases in between. Per the germline V gene, CDR1 is MDHEN and CDR2 is SYDVKM. The CDR3 DNA is TGTGCCACCCTCCGCGAAGAGACCCAGTACTTC. Translated, it gives CATLREETQYF.

The rearrangement joins TRBV6-4 to TRBJ2-3; TRBD2 aligns across 8 bases. Germline V gene lookup returns CDR1 MRHNA and CDR2 SNTAGT. V was pared by 6 bases and J by 1 base, with 3 bases of the junction left unmatched. This CDR3 has 14 residues. CDR3 residues: CASSPTSGTDTQYF. The CDR3 DNA sequence: TGTGCCAGCAGCCCGACTAGCGGCACAGATACGCAGTATTTT.